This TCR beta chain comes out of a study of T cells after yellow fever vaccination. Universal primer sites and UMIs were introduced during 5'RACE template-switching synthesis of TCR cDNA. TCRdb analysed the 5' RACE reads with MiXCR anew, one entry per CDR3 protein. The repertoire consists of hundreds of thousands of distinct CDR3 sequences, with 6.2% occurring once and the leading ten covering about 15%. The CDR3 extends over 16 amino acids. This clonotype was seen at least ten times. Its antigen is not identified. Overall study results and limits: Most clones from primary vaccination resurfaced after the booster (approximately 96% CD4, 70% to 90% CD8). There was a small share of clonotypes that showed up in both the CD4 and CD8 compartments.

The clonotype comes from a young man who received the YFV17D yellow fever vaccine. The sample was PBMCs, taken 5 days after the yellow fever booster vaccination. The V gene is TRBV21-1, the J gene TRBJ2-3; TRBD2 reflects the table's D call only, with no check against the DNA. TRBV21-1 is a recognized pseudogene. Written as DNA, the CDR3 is TGTGCCAGCAGCCCGACGAGGGTCAGACACACAGATACGCAGTATTTT. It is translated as CASSPTRVRHTDTQYF.